The 4 T cell receptor beta chains in this list originate from one sample, sequenced in a study of T-cell memory formation after mild COVID-19. MiXCR, applied by TCRdb to the 5' RACE reads, yields one record per CDR3 protein. This sample has 200,000 to 300,000 distinct CDR3 sequences, with over 9% found just once. Sequenced sample: PBMCs or a T cell subset sorted from them (not recorded which). These receptors were collected from a young man who had mild COVID-19 (a few samples of this study predate the infection). Cell type and time point are not known.

This clonotype appeared many times. The rearrangement uses TRBV6-5 and TRBJ2-2; D not certain. Germline V gene lookup returns CDR1 MNHEY and CDR2 SVGAGI. CDR3 size: 15 residues. V lost 2 bases to trimming and J lost 4 bases, with 11 bases between them. CDR3 in DNA: TGTGCCAGCAGTTACCGGCTAGTGGCCACCGGGGAGCTGTTTTTT. It translates to CASSYRLVATGELFF.

The chain has TRBV6-6 and TRBJ1-6; no clear D. This CDR3 is built from 11 residues. Germline V gene data show CDR1 as MNHNY and CDR2 as SVGAGI (reference sequence). Between the trimmed V and J ends, which lost 10 bases and 11 bases, there was a span of 12 bases. In nucleotides, the CDR3 is TGTGCCACCCGAGTCGGGGCACCCCTCCACTTT. Its protein is CATRVGAPLHF.

J is TRBJ1-6 and V is TRBV9; D is unclear. V lost 0 bases and J lost 9, with 10 bases in between. Germline assignment: CDR1 SGDLS and CDR2 YYNGEE. This CDR3 is built from 14 residues. The CDR3, as DNA: TGTGCCAGCAGCGTAGGCCAGCGCGGTTCACCCCTCCACTTT. Translated: CASSVGQRGSPLHF.

In DNA form, the CDR3 reads TGCAGCGTTGAAGGACAGGGGAAAAATACGCAGTATTTT. Translation gives CSVEGQGKNTQYF. The rearrangement joins TRBV29-1 to TRBJ2-3; 8 bases align to TRBD1. Germline CDR1 and CDR2: SQVTM and ANQGSEA. With V trimmed by 1 base and J by 7 bases, 4 bases remained unmatched. This CDR3 is built from 13 residues.